Shown below are 5 T cell receptor beta chains from a single sample sequenced in a study of cytomegalovirus exposure and HLA in healthy donors. The PCR ran on 60 Vbeta and 13 Jbeta primers. The protocol was immunoSEQ multiplex PCR, while the TCRdb copy is restricted to in-frame clones and leaves out a portion. The data contain approximately 38,000 clones, 82% of them singletons. Sequencing was carried out using PBMCs. These receptors all stem from a woman in her late teens or twenties in good health and CMV-seropositive.

The V gene is TRBV7-3, the J gene TRBJ2-3, with 7 nucleotides matching TRBD1. CDR1 SGHTA and CDR2 FQGTGA come from the germline V gene. The CDR3 runs 13 residues. V shed 2 bases, J shed 7 bases, and the junction held 3 bases outside the gene matches. CDR3 nucleotide sequence: TGTGCCAGCAGCTTAGACAGGGTTAATACGCAGTATTTT. Translated: CASSLDRVNTQYF.

The J gene is TRBJ2-1, the V gene TRBV28; 10 positions agree with TRBD1. The J segment lost 12 bases and the V segment lost 4 bases, leaving 9 bases of the junction unmatched. Looked up from germline, CDR1 is MDHEN and CDR2 is SYDVKM. This CDR3 has 14 residues. The CDR3 region has the DNA TGTGCCAGCAGTTGGACAGGGGGACGCACAGGGCAGTTCTTC. It translates to CASSWTGGRTGQFF.

This clone appeared a single time. V and J are TRBV6-1 and TRBJ2-7, with 10 bases matching TRBD2. The CDR3 has 15 amino acids. With 7 bases clipped from V and 0 bases from J, the junction kept 6 bases outside the gene matches. The germline V gene encodes CDR1 MNHNS and CDR2 SASEGT. CDR3 DNA: TGTGCCAGCACGTTAGCGGGAGGACTCTCCTACGAGCAGTACTTC. The encoded protein is CASTLAGGLSYEQYF.

V usage is TRBV2 and J usage is TRBJ2-7, with 10 positions matching TRBD1. Germline values: CDR1 SNHLY, CDR2 FYNNEI. This CDR3 spans 14 amino acids. The J segment lost 2 bases and the V segment lost 6 bases, leaving 4 bases of the junction unmatched. The CDR3 sequence is CASRPGQGPYEQYF. CDR3 in DNA: TGTGCCAGCAGGCCGGGACAGGGGCCCTACGAGCAGTACTTC.

The gene calls are TRBV7-2 and TRBJ2-4; possible D gene TRBD1, 5 bases. Germline V gene sequence: CDR1 SGHTA, CDR2 FQGNSA. The CDR3 contains 13 residues. Trimming left V 5 bases short and J 1 base short, with 6 bases between. CDR3 sequence (DNA): TGTGCCAGCAGCGGGGCGGCCAAAAACATTCAGTACTTC. Residues: CASSGAAKNIQYF. Full variable domain (missing parts from reference TRBV7-2 and TRBJ2-4): GAGVSQSPSNKVTEKGKDVELRCDPISGHTALYWYRQSLGQGLEFLIYFQGNSAPDKSGLPSDRFSAERTGGSVSTLTIQRTQQEDSAVYLCASSGAAKNIQYFGAGTRLSVL.